This TCR beta chain is from a study of T-cell memory formation after mild COVID-19. TCRdb analysed the 5' RACE reads with MiXCR anew, one entry per CDR3 protein. The table lists about 350,000 distinct CDR3 sequences, less than 25% of them singletons. The CDR3 runs to 14 residues. V gave up 2 bases and J gave up 7 bases, with 11 bases separating them. Looked up from germline, CDR1 is PRHDT and CDR2 is FYEKMQ (reference sequence). Sequenced sample: PBMCs or a T cell subset sorted from them (not recorded which). This sequence originates from a man aged 18-30 years who had mild COVID-19 (a few samples of this study predate the infection). Cell type and time point are not known. The rearrangement joins TRBV13 to TRBJ2-2; D may be TRBD1 or TRBD2 (5 bases each). The CDR3, as DNA: TGTGCCAGCAGCTTACAGGGAGTCAGCGGGGAGCTGTTTTTT. Its protein is CASSLQGVSGELFF.